The 18 T cell receptor beta chains listed next were all sequenced from one sample in a study of OX40 agonist ivuxolimab in advanced cancers. Libraries came from the immunoSEQ multiplex PCR assay. Held by TCRdb, this immuneACCESS table contains in-frame sequences only and omits some clones. Under half of the omission traces to an unresolved V gene where checked; the cause of the rest is unknown. The sample data list 86,000 or so clones, and about 91% of these were observed just once. The top ten clonotypes cover 2.5% to 3% of the sample. The sample was CD4+ or CD8+ T cells sorted from blood, taken in a trial of the OX40 agonist ivuxolimab. Receptors originate from an adult with an advanced solid tumor such as melanoma, head and neck, liver or kidney cancer.

The rearrangement uses TRBV15 and TRBJ2-1, with 8 bases that match TRBD2. Germline V CDR1 and CDR2: LNHNV, YYDKDF (reference sequence). The CDR3 consists of 15 residues. J lost 3 bases, V lost 1 base, and 2 bases had no gene match. The CDR3 is CATSRGSGDYNEQFF. DNA of the CDR3: TGTGCCACCAGCAGAGGTAGCGGGGACTACAATGAGCAGTTCTTC.

This sequence joins TRBV7-2 and TRBJ2-7; D ambiguous. The V end lost 3 bases, the J end lost 1 base, and 7 bases lay between the germline ends. CDR3 length: 13 amino acids. CDR1 is SGHTA and CDR2 is FQGNSA in the germline V gene. This CDR3 is CASSFARSYEQYF. In DNA form, the CDR3 reads TGTGCCAGCAGCTTCGCTAGATCCTACGAGCAGTACTTC. The full variable domain, with the rest looked up from reference TRBV7-2 and TRBJ2-7, is GAGVSQSPSNKVTEKGKDVELRCDPISGHTALYWYRQSLGQGLEFLIYFQGNSAPDKSGLPSDRFSAERTGGSVSTLTIQRTQQEDSAVYLCASSFARSYEQYFGPGTRLTVT.

V gene TRBV30 combines with J gene TRBJ2-7, with D tentatively TRBD1 or TRBD2 (6 bases each). The CDR3 is made up of 15 amino acids. Germline V gene data show CDR1 as GTSNPN and CDR2 as SVGIG (reference sequence). Between the trimmed V and J ends, which lost 0 bases and 4 bases, there was a span of 16 bases. CDR3 sequence reads: CAWSVGGTNSYEQYF. The CDR3 bases are TGTGCCTGGAGTGTAGGGGGGACAAATTCTTACGAGCAGTACTTC.

The chain combines TRBV5-1 with TRBJ1-4; D unclear. V gave up 0 bases and J gave up 5 bases, with 17 bases separating them. Germline V gene lookup returns CDR1 SGHRS and CDR2 YFSETQ. The CDR3 runs to 17 residues. The CDR3 protein is CASSLALDPLLNEKLFF. Here the CDR3 DNA reads TGCGCCAGCAGCTTGGCCCTGGATCCCCTACTAAATGAAAAACTGTTTTTT. Combining the CDR3 with reference TRBV5-1 and TRBJ1-4 gives the whole variable domain KAGVTQTPRYLIKTRGQQVTLSCSPISGHRSVSWYQQTPGQGLQFLFEYFSETQRNKGNFPGRFSGRQFSNSRSEMNVSTLELGDSALYLCASSLALDPLLNEKLFFGSGTQLSVL.

This clone has just one count. The CDR3 nucleotides are TGTGCCAGCAGCTCCCCGACGGGAGGGAGTCCCTACAATGAGCAGTTCTTC. The encoded protein is CASSSPTGGSPYNEQFF. This chain joins TRBV7-9 and TRBJ2-1; 8 nucleotides match TRBD2. The CDR3 covers 17 residues. Germline V CDR1 and CDR2: SEHNR, FQNEAQ (reference sequence). With 4 bases clipped from V and 2 bases from J, the junction kept 10 bases outside the gene matches.

The J gene is TRBJ2-1, the V gene TRBV5-3, with 11 bases fitting TRBD2. TRBV5-3 is designated an ORF whose function remains uncertain. This CDR3 is 15 amino acids long. V was clipped by 4 bases and J by 8 bases; unmatched bases: 8. The CDR3 spells CARSPRLAGPDEQFF. The CDR3 nucleotides read TGTGCCAGAAGCCCCCGACTAGCGGGGCCCGATGAGCAGTTCTTC.

The chain has TRBV19 and TRBJ1-2; 8 nucleotides agree with TRBD1. CDR1 and CDR2 (germline): LNHDA, SQIVND (reference sequence). Unmatched junction bases numbered 5, after V lost 5 bases and J lost 0 bases. The length of the CDR3 is 15 residues. The CDR3 loop is CASSSQGAANYGYTF. CDR3 nucleotide sequence: TGTGCCAGTAGTTCCCAGGGGGCCGCTAACTATGGCTACACCTTC.

The rearrangement links TRBV6-6 to TRBJ2-3; D remains unclear. CDR3 length equals 12 residues. Germline assignment: CDR1 MNHNY and CDR2 SVGAGI (reference sequence). The V gene lost 5 bases and the J gene lost 2 bases, with 5 bases spanning the gap. This CDR3 is CASSLHTDTQYF. The CDR3 region has the DNA TGTGCCAGCAGTCTGCACACAGATACGCAGTATTTT.

The chain has TRBV19 and TRBJ2-1; TRBD2 matches 14 bases. V was clipped by 1 base and J by 9 bases; unmatched bases: 5. The CDR3 length is 16 residues. Germline V CDR1 and CDR2: LNHDA, SQIVND (reference sequence). The CDR3 protein is CASSIGRLAGGGEQFF. For the CDR3, the DNA is TGTGCCAGTAGTATAGGCCGACTAGCGGGAGGGGGTGAGCAGTTCTTC.

The gene calls are TRBV19 and TRBJ2-5, with 12 positions matching TRBD1. Germline values: CDR1 LNHDA, CDR2 SQIVND (reference sequence). CDR3 length equals 15 residues. After removal of 10 bases from V and 5 bases from J, the junction contained 11 bases not matched to a gene. In DNA form, the CDR3 reads TGTGCCACCAAGCCGGGGACAGGGGGCTCGGAGACCCAGTACTTC. This encodes CATKPGTGGSETQYF.

The chain has TRBV28 and TRBJ1-4, with 7 bases that match TRBD1. The CDR3 is made up of 16 amino acids. The junction had 10 bases not matched to a gene; V was cut back by 6 bases and J by 3 bases. Germline values: CDR1 MDHEN, CDR2 SYDVKM. The CDR3 here is CASSPAEGAPNEKLFF. CDR3 DNA sequence: TGTGCCAGCAGCCCTGCAGAGGGGGCGCCTAATGAAAAACTGTTTTTT.

Notes on this clone: Relative to the germline gene, one junction end is altered; a read error may explain this. The CDR3 region is CAISAFLRDRGYEQYF. CDR3 sequence (DNA): TGTGCCATCAGTGCCTTTTTGCGGGACAGGGGATACGAGCAGTACTTC. J is TRBJ2-7 and V is TRBV6-1; 10 nucleotides align to TRBD1. The V gene's germline CDR1 is MNHNS and CDR2 SASEGT. The CDR3 covers 16 residues.

V gene TRBV5-1 combines with J gene TRBJ1-2, with D tentatively TRBD1 (6 bases). In germline, CDR1 is SGHRS, CDR2 YFSETQ. The CDR3 extends over 14 amino acids. V gave up 0 bases and J gave up 5 bases, with 11 bases separating them. CDR3 DNA: TGCGCCAGCAGCTTGGCTCGGGGGGCGTATGGCTACACCTTC. Residues: CASSLARGAYGYTF.

This clone has a single count. The chain couples TRBV5-6 to TRBJ2-7, with 10 positions matching TRBD1. CDR3 length: 14 residues. Germline V lookup: CDR1 SGHDT, CDR2 YYEEEE. Trimming removed 2 bases from V and 3 bases from J; junction bases left unmatched: 2. CDR3: CASSFGDRGYEQYF. Written as DNA, the CDR3 is TGTGCCAGCAGCTTCGGGGACAGGGGCTACGAGCAGTACTTC.

The J gene is TRBJ2-3, the V gene TRBV6-1, with 14 bases identical to TRBD2. The CDR3 is 18 residues long. Trimming at V came to 4 bases and at J to 3 bases, leaving 9 bases not matched to a gene. Germline V CDR1 and CDR2: MNHNS, SASEGT. CDR3 bases: TGTGCCAGCAGTGCCTCCGGGACTAGCGGGAGTTGGACAGATACGCAGTATTTT. As protein: CASSASGTSGSWTDTQYF.

The rearrangement links TRBV9 to TRBJ1-2; a possible D gene is TRBD1 (6 bases). This CDR3 comprises 15 residues. Germline CDR1 reads SGDLS; CDR2 reads YYNGEE. Between the trimmed V and J ends, which lost 0 bases and 0 bases, there was a span of 9 bases. For the CDR3, the DNA is TGTGCCAGCAGCGTAGGGACAGCCACTAACTATGGCTACACCTTC. This encodes CASSVGTATNYGYTF.

The chain combines TRBV5-5 with TRBJ2-1; 13 bases are shared with TRBD2. J was trimmed by 4 bases and V by 0 bases; bases with no gene match: 13. From germline, CDR1 is SGHKS and CDR2 YYEKEE (reference sequence). The CDR3 spans 20 residues. As DNA, the CDR3 is TGTGCCAGCAGCTTGGATGGACTAGCGGGGGCCGGCCCGTCGTACAATGAGCAGTTCTTC. Encoded protein: CASSLDGLAGAGPSYNEQFF. The full variable domain, in which reference TRBV5-5 and TRBJ2-1 provide the parts outside the CDR3, is DAGVTQSPTHLIKTRGQQVTLRCSPISGHKSVSWYQQVLGQGPQFIFQYYEKEERGRGNFPDRFSARQFPNYSSELNVNALLLGDSALYLCASSLDGLAGAGPSYNEQFFGPGTRLTVL.

The rearrangement joins TRBV9 to TRBJ2-5; D perhaps matches TRBD2 (6 bases). CDR3 length: 14 residues. The germline V and J ends were trimmed by 3 bases and 3 bases, with 12 bases remaining between them. The V gene's germline CDR1 is SGDLS and CDR2 YYNGEE. CDR3 loop: CASSDSGYKETQYF. The CDR3 bases are TGTGCCAGCAGCGATAGCGGATATAAAGAGACCCAGTACTTC.